This is a list of T cell receptor beta chains from one sample in a study of healthy donors' naive CD4 and CD8 T cells. TCRdb reprocessed the reads with MiXCR, giving one entry per CDR3 protein. Of 200,000 or so distinct CDR3 sequences listed, 65% to 75% are singletons. The specimen was naive CD4+ and CD8+ T cells sorted from blood, pooled from several donors. The source of these receptors is a pool of human donors in good health; the sample pools cells from several healthy donors. The CDR3 runs from the conserved cysteine through the conserved F or W. Fields, in order: CDR3 protein, CDR3 DNA, CDR3 length, V gene, J gene, clone size, D gene. The D gene is left open where the match is weak. Part of the rows lack a size; the others show once, few, many or a class for expanded clones.

cdr3_aa: CASRPHKGARIGTEAFF
cdr3_nt: TGTGCCAGCAGACCCCATAAGGGAGCCCGGATTGGCACTGAAGCTTTCTTT
cdr3_length: 17
v_call: TRBV6-5
j_call: TRBJ1-1
clone_size: NA
d_call: NA

cdr3_aa: CATRAGGNQPQHF
cdr3_nt: TGTGCCACCAGGGCAGGCGGCAATCAGCCCCAGCATTTT
cdr3_length: 13
v_call: TRBV24-1
j_call: TRBJ1-5
clone_size: once
d_call: NA

cdr3_aa: CASGELRDSPLHF
cdr3_nt: TGTGCCAGTGGTGAGTTAAGAGACTCACCCCTCCACTTT
cdr3_length: 13
v_call: TRBV19
j_call: TRBJ1-6
clone_size: NA
d_call: NA

cdr3_aa: CASSIGSPNQPQHF
cdr3_nt: TGTGCCAGTAGTATAGGTAGCCCCAATCAGCCCCAGCATTTT
cdr3_length: 14
v_call: TRBV19
j_call: TRBJ1-5
clone_size: NA
d_call: NA

cdr3_aa: CATSSLLAGVRSYEQYF
cdr3_nt: TGTGCCACCAGCAGCCTACTAGCGGGAGTAAGGTCCTACGAGCAGTACTTC
cdr3_length: 17
v_call: TRBV15
j_call: TRBJ2-7
clone_size: NA
d_call: TRBD2

cdr3_aa: CASTGTAGNTIYF
cdr3_nt: TGTGCCAGTACCGGGACTGCTGGAAACACCATATATTTT
cdr3_length: 13
v_call: TRBV19
j_call: TRBJ1-3
clone_size: few
d_call: NA

cdr3_aa: CASSYSRQGNAYEQYF
cdr3_nt: TGTGCCAGCAGTTACTCGAGGCAGGGTAACGCCTACGAGCAGTACTTC
cdr3_length: 16
v_call: TRBV6-6
j_call: TRBJ2-7
clone_size: NA
d_call: NA

cdr3_aa: CASSPWDWGAFF
cdr3_nt: TGTGCCAGCAGTCCCTGGGACTGGGGAGCTTTCTTT
cdr3_length: 12
v_call: TRBV12-3/TRBV12-4
j_call: TRBJ1-1
clone_size: NA
d_call: NA

cdr3_aa: CASSSLGQVETQYF
cdr3_nt: TGTGCCAGCAGTTCGCTCGGACAAGTAGAGACCCAGTACTTC
cdr3_length: 14
v_call: TRBV27
j_call: TRBJ2-5
clone_size: NA
d_call: NA

cdr3_aa: CSASPGTSRAARETQYF
cdr3_nt: TGCAGTGCTTCCCCCGGGACTAGCCGAGCCGCTCGAGAGACCCAGTACTTC
cdr3_length: 17
v_call: TRBV20-1
j_call: TRBJ2-5
clone_size: NA
d_call: TRBD2

cdr3_aa: CASSQEVTDSYHPDTQYF
cdr3_nt: TGTGCCAGCAGCCAAGAGGTGACGGACAGCTATCATCCAGATACGCAGTATTTT
cdr3_length: 18
v_call: TRBV14
j_call: TRBJ2-3
clone_size: NA
d_call: NA

cdr3_aa: CASSLGSNEQFF
cdr3_nt: TGTGCCAGTAGTCTGGGAAGCAATGAGCAGTTCTTC
cdr3_length: 12
v_call: TRBV27
j_call: TRBJ2-1
clone_size: few
d_call: NA

cdr3_aa: CSVPRGPQETQYF
cdr3_nt: TGCAGCGTCCCCCGGGGGCCACAAGAGACCCAGTACTTC
cdr3_length: 13
v_call: TRBV29-1
j_call: TRBJ2-5
clone_size: NA
d_call: NA

cdr3_aa: CSAGTDEQYF
cdr3_nt: TGCAGCGCCGGGACCGATGAGCAGTACTTC
cdr3_length: 10
v_call: TRBV29-1
j_call: TRBJ2-7
clone_size: NA
d_call: NA

cdr3_aa: CSANEISSTDTQYF
cdr3_nt: TGCAGCGCAAACGAGATTTCTAGCACAGATACGCAGTATTTT
cdr3_length: 14
v_call: TRBV29-1
j_call: TRBJ2-3
clone_size: NA
d_call: NA

cdr3_aa: CSVARGQGWTEAFF
cdr3_nt: TGCAGCGTCGCAAGGGGACAGGGGTGGACTGAAGCTTTCTTT
cdr3_length: 14
v_call: TRBV29-1
j_call: TRBJ1-1
clone_size: NA
d_call: TRBD1

cdr3_aa: CAISAVGGQPQHF
cdr3_nt: TGTGCCATCAGTGCCGTAGGGGGTCAGCCCCAGCATTTT
cdr3_length: 13
v_call: TRBV10-3
j_call: TRBJ1-5
clone_size: NA
d_call: NA

cdr3_aa: CAISGTSGSVETQYF
cdr3_nt: TGTGCCATCAGTGGGACTAGCGGGAGTGTTGAGACCCAGTACTTC
cdr3_length: 15
v_call: TRBV10-3
j_call: TRBJ2-5
clone_size: NA
d_call: TRBD2

cdr3_aa: CSVVNFIGLAGDTQYF
cdr3_nt: TGCAGCGTTGTAAATTTTATTGGACTAGCGGGAGATACGCAGTATTTT
cdr3_length: 16
v_call: TRBV29-1
j_call: TRBJ2-3
clone_size: once
d_call: TRBD2

cdr3_aa: CASSLIGGSADTQYF
cdr3_nt: TGTGCCAGCAGCTTAATCGGCGGGAGCGCAGATACGCAGTATTTT
cdr3_length: 15
v_call: TRBV11-2
j_call: TRBJ2-3
clone_size: NA
d_call: TRBD2

cdr3_aa: CASRSGRDRQPQHF
cdr3_nt: TGTGCCAGCAGGTCGGGACGGGATCGTCAGCCCCAGCATTTT
cdr3_length: 14
v_call: TRBV6-2/TRBV6-3
j_call: TRBJ1-5
clone_size: NA
d_call: NA

cdr3_aa: CASSYIGGGTEAFF
cdr3_nt: TGTGCCAGCAGTTATATCGGGGGCGGCACTGAAGCTTTCTTT
cdr3_length: 14
v_call: TRBV6-5
j_call: TRBJ1-1
clone_size: NA
d_call: NA

cdr3_aa: CSVGKRVNTEAFF
cdr3_nt: TGCAGCGTTGGTAAACGGGTAAACACTGAAGCTTTCTTT
cdr3_length: 13
v_call: TRBV29-1
j_call: TRBJ1-1
clone_size: NA
d_call: NA

cdr3_aa: CASSNRDAGANVLTF
cdr3_nt: TGTGCCAGCAGTAACAGGGATGCTGGGGCCAACGTCCTGACTTTC
cdr3_length: 15
v_call: TRBV2
j_call: TRBJ2-6
clone_size: NA
d_call: NA

cdr3_aa: CASSLTGPDTQYF
cdr3_nt: TGTGCCAGCAGTTTAACAGGGCCAGATACGCAGTATTTT
cdr3_length: 13
v_call: TRBV27
j_call: TRBJ2-3
clone_size: NA
d_call: NA

cdr3_aa: CASSEYKRSEQFF
cdr3_nt: TGTGCCAGCAGTGAATATAAGCGATCTGAGCAGTTCTTC
cdr3_length: 13
v_call: TRBV6-1
j_call: TRBJ2-1
clone_size: once
d_call: NA

cdr3_aa: CSARGQGAGDTQYF
cdr3_nt: TGCAGTGCTAGGGGACAGGGAGCAGGGGATACGCAGTATTTT
cdr3_length: 14
v_call: TRBV20-1
j_call: TRBJ2-3
clone_size: NA
d_call: TRBD1

cdr3_aa: CAISESTGVQETQYF
cdr3_nt: TGTGCCATCAGTGAGTCGACGGGGGTGCAAGAGACCCAGTACTTC
cdr3_length: 15
v_call: TRBV10-3
j_call: TRBJ2-5
clone_size: NA
d_call: NA

cdr3_aa: CSGGQTNTEAFF
cdr3_nt: TGCAGCGGGGGACAGACCAACACTGAAGCTTTCTTT
cdr3_length: 12
v_call: TRBV29-1
j_call: TRBJ1-1
clone_size: NA
d_call: TRBD1

cdr3_aa: CSVEVPTAFF
cdr3_nt: TGCAGCGTTGAAGTACCCACAGCCTTCTTT
cdr3_length: 10
v_call: TRBV29-1
j_call: TRBJ1-1
clone_size: NA
d_call: NA

cdr3_aa: CASRDAGEAKNIQYF
cdr3_nt: TGTGCCAGCAGAGACGCGGGAGAGGCCAAAAACATTCAGTACTTC
cdr3_length: 15
v_call: TRBV6-9
j_call: TRBJ2-4
clone_size: few
d_call: TRBD2

cdr3_aa: CSVRQKLAFYNEQFF
cdr3_nt: TGCAGCGTCCGACAGAAACTAGCTTTCTACAATGAGCAGTTCTTC
cdr3_length: 15
v_call: TRBV29-1
j_call: TRBJ2-1
clone_size: NA
d_call: NA

cdr3_aa: CASRTTSGGDTDTQYF
cdr3_nt: TGTGCCAGCAGGACTACTAGCGGGGGAGACACAGATACGCAGTATTTT
cdr3_length: 16
v_call: TRBV6-5
j_call: TRBJ2-3
clone_size: NA
d_call: TRBD2

cdr3_aa: CSAGGPEPGTEAFF
cdr3_nt: TGCAGTGCTGGAGGGCCAGAACCGGGTACTGAAGCTTTCTTT
cdr3_length: 14
v_call: TRBV20-1
j_call: TRBJ1-1
clone_size: NA
d_call: NA

cdr3_aa: CSVSGQLNTEAFF
cdr3_nt: TGCAGCGTCTCAGGACAGCTGAACACTGAAGCTTTCTTT
cdr3_length: 13
v_call: TRBV29-1
j_call: TRBJ1-1
clone_size: NA
d_call: NA

cdr3_aa: CSVDWGGPTYEQYF
cdr3_nt: TGCAGCGTTGATTGGGGAGGGCCCACCTACGAGCAGTACTTC
cdr3_length: 14
v_call: TRBV29-1
j_call: TRBJ2-7
clone_size: once
d_call: TRBD2

cdr3_aa: CASSILPLNQPQHF
cdr3_nt: TGTGCCAGTAGTATACTCCCGCTAAATCAGCCCCAGCATTTT
cdr3_length: 14
v_call: TRBV19
j_call: TRBJ1-5
clone_size: NA
d_call: NA

cdr3_aa: CASRTTGTYEQYF
cdr3_nt: TGTGCCAGCAGAACAACAGGAACCTACGAGCAGTACTTC
cdr3_length: 13
v_call: TRBV6-2/TRBV6-3
j_call: TRBJ2-7
clone_size: NA
d_call: NA

cdr3_aa: CASSSAYRAAGNTIYF
cdr3_nt: TGTGCCAGCAGTTCTGCTTACAGGGCTGCCGGAAACACCATATATTTT
cdr3_length: 16
v_call: TRBV6-5
j_call: TRBJ1-3
clone_size: NA
d_call: NA

cdr3_aa: CASMDRGYTEAFF
cdr3_nt: TGTGCCAGCATGGACAGGGGGTATACTGAAGCTTTCTTT
cdr3_length: 13
v_call: TRBV6-6
j_call: TRBJ1-1
clone_size: NA
d_call: TRBD1

cdr3_aa: CASSIGHRYNEQFF
cdr3_nt: TGTGCCAGTAGTATCGGTCACCGCTACAATGAGCAGTTCTTC
cdr3_length: 14
v_call: TRBV19
j_call: TRBJ2-1
clone_size: NA
d_call: NA

cdr3_aa: CASSLVQGTYEQYF
cdr3_nt: TGTGCCAGCAGCTTGGTACAGGGAACCTACGAGCAGTACTTC
cdr3_length: 14
v_call: TRBV5-6
j_call: TRBJ2-7
clone_size: NA
d_call: NA

cdr3_aa: CTSSFQEAGELFF
cdr3_nt: TGTACCAGCAGTTTTCAGGAGGCCGGGGAGCTGTTTTTT
cdr3_length: 13
v_call: TRBV12-3/TRBV12-4
j_call: TRBJ2-2
clone_size: NA
d_call: NA

cdr3_aa: CASSPGKGYSYNEQFF
cdr3_nt: TGTGCCAGCAGTCCCGGGAAGGGGTACTCCTACAATGAGCAGTTCTTC
cdr3_length: 16
v_call: TRBV6-2/TRBV6-3
j_call: TRBJ2-1
clone_size: NA
d_call: NA

cdr3_aa: CASSEVQQDEQFF
cdr3_nt: TGTGCCAGCAGTGAAGTTCAACAGGATGAGCAGTTCTTC
cdr3_length: 13
v_call: TRBV6-1
j_call: TRBJ2-1
clone_size: NA
d_call: NA

cdr3_aa: CASSKDRGRTEAFF
cdr3_nt: TGTGCCAGTAGTAAAGACAGAGGGCGAACTGAAGCTTTCTTT
cdr3_length: 14
v_call: TRBV19
j_call: TRBJ1-1
clone_size: NA
d_call: NA

cdr3_aa: CSVVTENYGYTF
cdr3_nt: TGCAGCGTTGTTACAGAGAACTATGGCTACACCTTC
cdr3_length: 12
v_call: TRBV29-1
j_call: TRBJ1-2
clone_size: NA
d_call: NA

cdr3_aa: CASSSLRADTQYF
cdr3_nt: TGTGCCAGCAGCTCGCTCCGGGCAGATACGCAGTATTTT
cdr3_length: 13
v_call: TRBV7-9
j_call: TRBJ2-3
clone_size: once
d_call: NA

cdr3_aa: CASSLRETYEQYF
cdr3_nt: TGTGCCAGCAGTTTAAGGGAAACCTACGAGCAGTACTTC
cdr3_length: 13
v_call: TRBV27
j_call: TRBJ2-7
clone_size: once
d_call: NA

cdr3_aa: CASSFYTEAFF
cdr3_nt: TGTGCCAGCAGTTTCTACACTGAAGCTTTCTTT
cdr3_length: 11
v_call: TRBV5-5
j_call: TRBJ1-1
clone_size: NA
d_call: NA

cdr3_aa: CSARVSGSEYNSPLHF
cdr3_nt: TGCAGTGCTAGGGTTAGTGGGTCGGAGTATAATTCACCCCTCCACTTT
cdr3_length: 16
v_call: TRBV20-1
j_call: TRBJ1-6
clone_size: NA
d_call: NA

cdr3_aa: CASSARDRGLIGELFF
cdr3_nt: TGTGCCAGCAGTGCGCGGGACAGGGGGCTGATCGGGGAGCTGTTTTTT
cdr3_length: 16
v_call: TRBV6-1
j_call: TRBJ2-2
clone_size: NA
d_call: TRBD1

cdr3_aa: CSVGQGDEQYF
cdr3_nt: TGCAGCGTTGGACAGGGAGACGAGCAGTACTTC
cdr3_length: 11
v_call: TRBV29-1
j_call: TRBJ2-7
clone_size: once
d_call: TRBD1

cdr3_aa: CASRSRQGVLGELFF
cdr3_nt: TGTGCCAGTAGGTCGAGACAGGGGGTACTCGGGGAGCTGTTTTTT
cdr3_length: 15
v_call: TRBV19
j_call: TRBJ2-2
clone_size: NA
d_call: TRBD1

cdr3_aa: CASIGADEAFF
cdr3_nt: TGTGCCAGCATTGGGGCGGATGAAGCTTTCTTT
cdr3_length: 11
v_call: TRBV5-5
j_call: TRBJ1-1
clone_size: few
d_call: NA

cdr3_aa: CASSSLEYEQFF
cdr3_nt: TGTGCCAGCAGCTCGCTTGAGTATGAGCAGTTCTTC
cdr3_length: 12
v_call: TRBV11-2
j_call: TRBJ2-1
clone_size: NA
d_call: NA

cdr3_aa: CASSLWSRDRATEAFF
cdr3_nt: TGTGCCAGCAGCTTATGGTCCCGGGACAGGGCCACTGAAGCTTTCTTT
cdr3_length: 16
v_call: TRBV11-2
j_call: TRBJ1-1
clone_size: once
d_call: TRBD1

cdr3_aa: CSFWGRQGTSYEQYF
cdr3_nt: TGCAGCTTCTGGGGAAGACAGGGGACCTCCTACGAGCAGTACTTC
cdr3_length: 15
v_call: TRBV29-1
j_call: TRBJ2-7
clone_size: NA
d_call: TRBD1

cdr3_aa: CASSQNGRHTEAFF
cdr3_nt: TGTGCCAGCAGTCAAAATGGACGTCACACTGAAGCTTTCTTT
cdr3_length: 14
v_call: TRBV6-5
j_call: TRBJ1-1
clone_size: NA
d_call: NA